Listed here are 29 T cell receptor beta chains from one sample, sequenced in a study of CD8+ T cells in alopecia areata. In each case, RNA was isolated and then reverse transcribed into cDNA as the sequencing template. Data came from immunoSEQ multiplex PCR; TCRdb stores just in-frame clones and leaves some out. The table lists more than 100,000 clones, 55% of them singletons. Sequenced material: CD4+ T cells sorted from blood. The source is a human donor in good health.

This clone was recorded only once. This rearrangement joins TRBV29-1 to TRBJ1-1; 10 positions match TRBD1. Looked up from germline, CDR1 is SQVTM and CDR2 is ANQGSEA. J lost 2 bases, V lost 7 bases, and 13 bases had no gene match. The CDR3 contains 16 residues. CDR3 sequence reads: CSGTGTGDWFNTEAFF. DNA for the CDR3: TGCAGCGGGACCGGGACAGGGGATTGGTTCAACACTGAAGCTTTCTTT.

The genes are TRBV6-5 and TRBJ1-6; a weak D match, TRBD1 (5 bases). In germline, CDR1 is MNHEY, CDR2 SVGAGI. Between the trimmed V and J ends, which lost 8 bases and 11 bases, there was a span of 16 bases. The CDR3 covers 13 residues. CDR3 sequence: CASHDSMRAPLHF. In nucleotides, the CDR3 is TGTGCCAGCCACGACAGTATGAGGGCACCCCTCCACTTT.

The gene calls are TRBV18 and TRBJ2-7; 13 bases line up with TRBD2. CDR3 length: 18 amino acids. CDR1 is KGHSH and CDR2 is LQKENI in the germline V gene. With V trimmed by 0 bases and J by 0 bases, 5 bases remained unmatched. The CDR3 reads CASSPPGLAGSSSYEQYF. As DNA, the CDR3 is TGTGCCAGCTCACCACCGGGACTAGCGGGGTCGAGCTCCTACGAGCAGTACTTC.

In DNA form, the CDR3 reads TGTGCCAGCAGCCTTCGACAGGGTTCCTCTGGCTACACCTTC. It yields the protein CASSLRQGSSGYTF. V is TRBV6-5 and J is TRBJ1-2; TRBD1 aligns across 7 bases. With 6 bases clipped from V and 7 bases from J, the junction kept 11 bases outside the gene matches. The CDR3 totals 14 residues. CDR1 is MNHEY, CDR2 SVGAGI, per germline.

This chain uses TRBV7-9 with TRBJ1-2; TRBD1 matches at 9 bases. V gave up 3 bases and J gave up 6 bases; unmatched junction bases: 8. In germline, CDR1 is SEHNR, CDR2 FQNEAQ (reference sequence). This CDR3 comprises 15 residues. CDR3 sequence: CASSFLGQGSHGYTF. CDR3 bases: TGTGCCAGCAGCTTTCTGGGACAGGGTTCCCATGGCTACACCTTC.

V usage is TRBV6-1 and J usage is TRBJ2-5; 9 positions match TRBD1. After removal of 6 bases from V and 4 bases from J, the junction contained 9 bases not matched to a gene. Per the germline V gene, CDR1 is MNHNS and CDR2 is SASEGT. The CDR3 is 15 amino acids. CDR3 protein: CASSRDRVVGETQYF. In DNA form, the CDR3 reads TGTGCCAGCAGCCGGGACAGGGTTGTTGGAGAGACCCAGTACTTC.

The V call is TRBV7-8, the J call TRBJ1-6; D is unclear. There are 14 residues in the CDR3. V lost 5 bases to trimming and J lost 10 bases, with 15 bases between them. Germline V CDR1 and CDR2: SGHVS, FQNEAQ. In DNA, the CDR3 is TGTGCCAGCAGCGTAGACCGGACGGGATCACCCCTCCACTTT. It codes for CASSVDRTGSPLHF.

This clone was found a few times. The rearrangement uses TRBV5-1 and TRBJ2-1; 9 positions agree with TRBD2. From germline, CDR1 is SGHRS and CDR2 YFSETQ. This CDR3 is built from 15 residues. The V segment lost 7 bases and the J segment 3 bases; nucleotides outside the gene matches: 8. CDR3 nucleotide sequence: TGCGCCAGCGGTGATAGCGGGGGCCTCTACAATGAGCAGTTCTTC. It codes for CASGDSGGLYNEQFF.

As concerns this clone: Other DNA sequences in this specimen translate into the identical CDR3. The rearrangement joins TRBV30 to TRBJ2-7; no firm D call. Trimming left V 0 bases short and J 2 bases short, with 8 bases between. The CDR3 extends over 13 amino acids. CDR1 and CDR2 (germline): GTSNPN, SVGIG (reference sequence). The CDR3 reads CAWSVPGPYEQYF. In nucleotides, the CDR3 is TGTGCCTGGAGTGTCCCTGGTCCCTACGAGCAGTACTTC.

A few counts support this clone. Other nucleotide sequences in the sample specify the same CDR3. This rearrangement joins TRBV18 to TRBJ2-7, with 7 bases aligning to TRBD2. The length of the CDR3 is 13 residues. The J segment lost 4 bases and the V segment lost 3 bases, leaving 3 bases of the junction unmatched. The germline V gene has CDR1 KGHSH and CDR2 LQKENI. DNA of the CDR3: TGTGCCAGCTCACCTGGCGGGGGATACGAGCAGTACTTC. Encoded protein: CASSPGGGYEQYF.

The chain employs TRBV29-1 and TRBJ2-2; D may be TRBD1 (5 bases). Trimming took off 6 bases at V and 6 bases at J, with 11 bases between the two ends. The CDR3 length is 12 residues. Germline V gives CDR1 SQVTM, CDR2 ANQGSEA. The CDR3 is CSVALGPGELFF. CDR3 sequence (DNA): TGCAGCGTCGCCTTGGGGCCCGGGGAGCTGTTTTTT.

Here the CDR3 DNA reads TGTGCCAGCAGATCCAGGGCTCAGAGGGATAATTCACCCCTCCACTTT. It specifies CASRSRAQRDNSPLHF. This rearrangement joins TRBV6-6 to TRBJ1-6; D is possibly TRBD1 (5 bases). This CDR3 region has 16 residues. V gave up 6 bases and J gave up 5 bases, with 17 bases separating them. Germline CDR1 MNHNY, CDR2 SVGAGI (reference sequence).

The CDR3 reads CSVAGQMNTEAFF. CDR3 nucleotides: TGCAGCGTCGCAGGGCAGATGAACACTGAAGCTTTCTTT. This chain joins TRBV29-1 and TRBJ1-1; D possibly corresponds to TRBD1 (5 bases). CDR1 is SQVTM, CDR2 ANQGSEA, per germline. Trimming left V 6 bases short and J 0 bases short, with 11 bases between. CDR3 length: 13 residues.

In the case of this clone: One junction end disagrees with the germline gene, perhaps due to a read error. V gene TRBV6-6 combines with J gene TRBJ1-6; D is unresolved. CDR1 and CDR2 from the germline V gene are MNHNY and SVGAGI (reference sequence). The CDR3 length is 16 residues. The CDR3 coding sequence is TGTGCCAGCAGCCCAATTGGCAGAAATTATAATTCACCCCTCTACTTT. Its protein is CASSPIGRNYNSPLYF.

This clone was observed a few times. V and J are TRBV7-2 and TRBJ1-2; 7 positions agree with TRBD1. J lost 4 bases, V lost 7 bases, and 12 bases had no gene match. This CDR3 has 15 residues. CDR1 and CDR2 (germline): SGHTA, FQGNSA. CDR3 DNA: TGTGCCAGCACCGTAGAGAGGGGGCGGGTCTATGGCTACACCTTC. It yields the protein CASTVERGRVYGYTF.

In its sample, this clone was seen a few times. The CDR3 spells CAWSLTDTQYF. The CDR3 DNA sequence: TGTGCCTGGAGTCTCACAGATACGCAGTATTTT. The V and J genes are TRBV30 and TRBJ2-3; no reliable D call. V gave up 2 bases and J gave up 2 bases, with 2 bases separating them. Germline lookup yields CDR1 GTSNPN and CDR2 SVGIG (reference sequence). This CDR3 region has 11 residues.

The chain recombines TRBV30 with TRBJ1-6; no definite D call. The V end lost 0 bases, the J end lost 6 bases, and 6 bases lay between the germline ends. The CDR3 loop spans 13 amino acids. From germline, CDR1 is GTSNPN and CDR2 SVGIG (reference sequence). The CDR3, as DNA: TGTGCCTGGAGTGTGGACGGTAATTCACCCCTCCACTTT. Translation gives CAWSVDGNSPLHF. Full variable domain (missing parts from reference TRBV30 and TRBJ1-6): SQTIHQWPATLVQPVGSPLSLECTVEGTSNPNLYWYRQAAGRGLQLLFYSVGIGQISSEVPQNLSASRPQDRQFILSSKKLLLSDSGFYLCAWSVDGNSPLHFGNGTRLTVT.

CDR3 in amino acids: CASSELLNLSGNTIYF. CDR3 in DNA: TGTGCCAGCAGTGAATTACTGAACCTTTCTGGAAACACCATATATTTT. The V gene is TRBV2, the J gene TRBJ1-3; D is unresolved. Per the germline V gene, CDR1 is SNHLY and CDR2 is FYNNEI. The CDR3 spans 16 residues. The ends were cut back, 2 bases at V and 1 base at J, with 12 bases in the middle.

The genes are TRBV7-2 and TRBJ2-7; no clear D gene. V lost 2 bases, J lost 3 bases, and 11 bases lay in between. CDR3 length equals 14 residues. Germline CDR1 is SGHTA and CDR2 is FQGNSA. For the CDR3, the DNA is TGTGCCAGCAGCTTAACGGTCACCAACTACGAGCAGTACTTC. It codes for CASSLTVTNYEQYF. Based on the CDR3 plus reference TRBV7-2 and TRBJ2-7, the full variable domain is GAGVSQSPSNKVTEKGKDVELRCDPISGHTALYWYRQSLGQGLEFLIYFQGNSAPDKSGLPSDRFSAERTGGSVSTLTIQRTQQEDSAVYLCASSLTVTNYEQYFGPGTRLTVT.

The V and J genes are TRBV15 and TRBJ2-1; D remains unclear. Germline values: CDR1 LNHNV, CDR2 YYDKDF (reference sequence). Trimming pared 0 bases from V and 2 bases from J, leaving 17 bases between. CDR3 length: 18 residues. This chain's CDR3 is CATSRDRAGQGPYNEQFF. In DNA, the CDR3 is TGTGCCACCAGCAGAGATCGGGCAGGTCAAGGCCCCTACAATGAGCAGTTCTTC.

The rearrangement joins TRBV15 to TRBJ2-3, with 11 bases that match TRBD2. The germline V gene encodes CDR1 LNHNV and CDR2 YYDKDF (reference sequence). J was trimmed by 1 base and V by 3 bases; bases with no gene match: 9. There are 18 residues in the CDR3. The CDR3 is CATSRLAGGPSGTDTQYF. CDR3 coding DNA: TGTGCCACCAGCAGGCTAGCGGGGGGCCCCTCGGGCACAGATACGCAGTATTTT.

In its sample, this clone was seen a few times. The chain joins TRBV28 to TRBJ1-2; maybe TRBD1 (5 bases). The CDR3 contains 14 residues. Germline loops: CDR1 MDHEN, CDR2 SYDVKM. The V gene lost 6 bases and the J gene lost 3 bases, with 14 bases spanning the gap. CDR3 loop: CASSPSGGDYGYTF. DNA of the CDR3: TGTGCCAGCAGCCCCTCGGGAGGGGACTATGGCTACACCTTC.

This clone was seen a handful of times. The chain links TRBV27 to TRBJ2-3, with 7 bases aligning to TRBD2. The ends lost 8 bases at V and 4 bases at J; junction bases unmatched: 12. The CDR3 has 15 amino acids. Looked up from germline, CDR1 is MNHEY and CDR2 is SMNVEV (reference sequence). The DNA of the CDR3 is TGTGCCAGCTCCAAACCCGCAGCGGGGTCAGATACGCAGTATTTT. Amino acid sequence: CASSKPAAGSDTQYF.

This sequence joins TRBV15 and TRBJ2-3; 11 nucleotides align to TRBD1. Trimming at V came to 3 bases and at J to 2 bases, leaving 4 bases not matched to a gene. The V gene's germline CDR1 is LNHNV and CDR2 YYDKDF (reference sequence). The CDR3 covers 16 residues. This CDR3 reads CATSRADRGPTDTQYF. CDR3 bases: TGTGCCACCAGCAGGGCGGACAGGGGGCCCACAGATACGCAGTATTTT.

This clone was seen only a few times. The rearrangement links TRBV27 to TRBJ2-7; D uncertain. Trimming left V 6 bases short and J 3 bases short, with 21 bases between. The CDR3 is 16 amino acids. The germline gives CDR1 MNHEY, CDR2 SMNVEV (reference sequence). This chain's CDR3 is CASSLTRTAVVYEQYF. CDR3 sequence (DNA): TGTGCCAGCAGCCTGACCCGGACCGCGGTGGTCTACGAGCAGTACTTC.

This chain connects TRBV11-2 to TRBJ1-2, with D perhaps TRBD1 (5 bases). The CDR3 extends over 14 amino acids. CDR1 and CDR2 (germline): SGHAT, FQNNGV. V shed 5 bases and J shed 4 bases, with 14 bases lying between them. CDR3 loop: CASSRRGESYGYTF. CDR3 coding DNA: TGTGCCAGCAGCCGGAGGGGCGAAAGCTATGGCTACACCTTC.

The chain employs TRBV29-1 and TRBJ2-1; 11 nucleotides agree with TRBD2. V dropped 6 bases and J dropped 4; count of bases not matched to a gene: 2. The CDR3 runs to 13 residues. CDR1 is SQVTM, CDR2 ANQGSEA, per germline. CDR3 nucleotide sequence: TGCAGCGTCGGGACTAGCGGATACAATGAGCAGTTCTTC. Translation gives CSVGTSGYNEQFF.

This clone was detected a few times. The chain is built from TRBV10-3 and TRBJ2-5, with a tentative D call TRBD2 (6 bases). This CDR3 is built from 13 residues. V gave up 11 bases and J gave up 1 base, with 14 bases separating them. Germline V gives CDR1 ENHRY, CDR2 SYGVKD. In nucleotides, the CDR3 is TGTGCCGTCCGGGGACTGAGCCAAGAGACCCAGTACTTC. It is translated as CAVRGLSQETQYF.

The chain employs TRBV18 and TRBJ2-5; TRBD2 matches 7 bases. The junction had 7 bases not matched to a gene; V was cut back by 2 bases and J by 1 base. This CDR3 has 16 residues. Germline lookup yields CDR1 KGHSH and CDR2 LQKENI. The CDR3 nucleotides read TGTGCCAGCTCACCAATGATGGGACTATCCCAAGAGACCCAGTACTTC. Translating gives CASSPMMGLSQETQYF.